This entry lists 32 T cell receptor beta chains sequenced from one sample in a study of blood T cell repertoires in COVID-19. Profiled with immunoSEQ multiplex PCR; TCRdb holds only in-frame clones, not every one. The top ten hold 3% to 3.5% of the sample, which has approximately 100,000 clones, about 85% seen once. Source material: peripheral blood. All receptors derive from a man in his fifties or sixties in a cohort sampled during active COVID-19.

The chain has TRBV7-2 and TRBJ1-2; 7 bases match TRBD1. Per the germline V gene, CDR1 is SGHTA and CDR2 is FQGNSA. The V and J ends lost 5 bases and 7 bases, in that order; junction bases with no gene match: 4. The CDR3 is 12 residues long. The CDR3 loop is CASSLDRTGYTF. The CDR3 DNA is TGTGCCAGCAGCCTGGACAGGACTGGCTACACCTTC.

The chain joins TRBV24-1 to TRBJ2-1; 8 nucleotides agree with TRBD2. The V and J ends lost 1 base and 6 bases, in that order; junction bases with no gene match: 7. Germline CDR1 reads KGHDR; CDR2 reads SFDVKD. This CDR3 has 16 amino acids. The CDR3, as DNA: TGTGCCACCAGTGATTTAGCCCCCGGGGGGGTCAATGAGCAGTTCTTC. Translated, it gives CATSDLAPGGVNEQFF.

The V call is TRBV13, the J call TRBJ1-2, with a tentative D call TRBD1 (5 bases). This CDR3 is built from 13 residues. Germline-derived CDR1 and CDR2 are PRHDT and FYEKMQ (reference sequence). Trimming took off 5 bases at V and 5 bases at J, with 12 bases between the two ends. The CDR3 sequence: CASSAQGGYGYTF. CDR3 bases: TGTGCCAGCAGCGCCCAGGGTGGGTATGGCTACACCTTC.

This chain connects TRBV7-6 to TRBJ1-3; unclear D gene. The CDR3 consists of 15 residues. The germline V gene encodes CDR1 SGHVS and CDR2 FNYEAQ. V was cut by 5 bases and J by 1 base, with 12 bases left in between. The CDR3 DNA sequence: TGTGCCAGCAGCCAAGGGAGGAGGTCTGGAAACACCATATATTTT. Protein product: CASSQGRRSGNTIYF.

The chain joins TRBV6-1 to TRBJ2-3; 11 bases match TRBD2. Trimming took 2 bases from V and 0 from J; bases not matched to a gene: 10. The length of the CDR3 is 19 residues. Germline V gene data show CDR1 as MNHNS and CDR2 as SASEGT. CDR3 sequence (DNA): TGTGCCAGCAGTGAAATAGGTCTAGCGGGGGGTCTGAGCACAGATACGCAGTATTTT. Translation: CASSEIGLAGGLSTDTQYF.

The chain joins TRBV2 to TRBJ1-6; a weak D match, TRBD1 (5 bases). V was shortened by 0 bases and J by 9 bases, with 9 bases between the two germline ends. The length of the CDR3 is 14 residues. Germline V gene sequence: CDR1 SNHLY, CDR2 FYNNEI. The CDR3 protein is CASSEAGQTSPLHF. The CDR3 DNA is TGTGCCAGCAGTGAAGCAGGACAAACTTCACCCCTCCACTTT.

The rearrangement uses TRBV28 and TRBJ2-2, with 12 positions matching TRBD2. Per germline, CDR1 MDHEN and CDR2 SYDVKM. The length of the CDR3 is 18 residues. The V gene end was trimmed by 5 bases and the J gene end by 1 base; junction bases not matched to a gene: 8. In DNA form, the CDR3 reads TGTGCCAGCAGTACCCGACTAGCGGGGGATCTGAACACCGGGGAGCTGTTTTTT. Amino acids: CASSTRLAGDLNTGELFF.

The chain is built from TRBV3-1 (or the pseudogene TRBV3-2) and TRBJ2-5; maybe TRBD2 (5 bases). Germline V CDR1 and CDR2: LGHDT, YNNKEL (reference sequence). Trimming took off 3 bases at V and 3 bases at J, with 14 bases between the two ends. CDR3 size: 15 residues. CDR3 bases: TGTGCCAGCAGCCAGGCGGGTGAGGGAAAAGAGACCCAGTACTTC. Protein sequence: CASSQAGEGKETQYF.

The chain joins TRBV6-6 to TRBJ1-1, with TRBD1 matching 9 bases. The CDR3 extends over 16 amino acids. V was pared by 5 bases and J by 1 base, with 8 bases of the junction left unmatched. Germline V gives CDR1 MNHNY, CDR2 SVGAGI (reference sequence). The CDR3 reads CASSGNLGQGNTEAFF. As DNA, the CDR3 is TGTGCCAGCAGTGGGAACCTGGGACAGGGGAACACTGAAGCTTTCTTT.

V usage is TRBV3-1 (or the pseudogene TRBV3-2) and J usage is TRBJ1-2; 11 nucleotides align to TRBD1. V was pared by 0 bases and J by 8 bases, with 8 bases of the junction left unmatched. This CDR3 is 16 amino acids long. Germline lookup yields CDR1 LGHDT and CDR2 YNNKEL (reference sequence). The CDR3 DNA reads as TGTGCCAGCAGCCAAGATCCGGGACAGGGGGTAGTCGGCTACACCTTC. Residues: CASSQDPGQGVVGYTF.

The CDR3 is CATSSAGAPTDTQYF. In nucleotides, the CDR3 is TGTGCCACCAGCAGTGCAGGGGCCCCCACAGATACGCAGTATTTT. The rearrangement links TRBV15 to TRBJ2-3; a possible D gene is TRBD1 (6 bases). The CDR3 contains 15 residues. V lost 3 bases and J lost 2, with 12 bases in between. Germline assignment: CDR1 LNHNV and CDR2 YYDKDF (reference sequence). The variable domain in full, with the rest retrieved from reference TRBV15 and TRBJ2-3, is DAMVIQNPRYQVTQFGKPVTLSCSQTLNHNVMYWYQQKSSQAPKLLFHYYDKDFNNEADTPDNFQSRRPNTSFCFLDIRSPGLGDTAMYLCATSSAGAPTDTQYFGPGTRLTVL.

The CDR3 region is CASSGTGTGGGTPYEQYF. The CDR3 nucleotides read TGTGCCAGCAGCGGGACCGGGACAGGGGGCGGAACCCCCTACGAGCAGTACTTC. The chain combines TRBV7-9 with TRBJ2-7; 12 bases match TRBD1. V trimming: 5 bases; J trimming: 2 bases; junction bases outside the gene matches: 13. The CDR3 spans 18 residues. The germline V gene has CDR1 SEHNR and CDR2 FQNEAQ (reference sequence).

This sequence joins TRBV11-2 and TRBJ2-5, with 8 bases fitting TRBD2. The CDR3 runs 18 residues. Per germline, CDR1 SGHAT and CDR2 FQNNGV. V lost 1 base and J lost 3; bases outside the gene matches: 13. The CDR3 sequence: CASSLGGWLAGAKETQYF. The CDR3 nucleotides are TGTGCCAGCAGCTTAGGGGGGTGGCTAGCGGGCGCCAAAGAGACCCAGTACTTC. Full variable domain (rest looked up from reference TRBV11-2 and TRBJ2-5): EAGVAQSPRYKIIEKRQSVAFWCNPISGHATLYWYQQILGQGPKLLIQFQNNGVVDDSQLPKDRFSAERLKGVDSTLKIQPAKLEDSAVYLCASSLGGWLAGAKETQYFGPGTRLLVL.

This clone has just one count. The chain recombines TRBV6-6 with TRBJ2-3; no reliable D call. Trimming pared 8 bases from V and 6 bases from J, leaving 9 bases between. Germline lookup yields CDR1 MNHNY and CDR2 SVGAGI (reference sequence). This CDR3 is built from 11 residues. This CDR3 reads CASENGDTQYF. The CDR3 nucleotides read TGTGCCAGCGAAAACGGGGATACGCAGTATTTT.

The chain couples TRBV11-2 to TRBJ1-2; D gene unclear. Trimming removed 3 bases at V and 4 bases at J, with 6 bases between. Germline V gene data show CDR1 as SGHAT and CDR2 as FQNNGV. This CDR3 contains 12 residues. CDR3 sequence reads: CASSLGSYGYTF. In DNA, the CDR3 is TGTGCCAGCAGCTTGGGCAGCTATGGCTACACCTTC.

The chain recombines TRBV15 with TRBJ2-7, with TRBD2 identical over 11 bases. Germline CDR1 LNHNV, CDR2 YYDKDF (reference sequence). The CDR3 contains 14 residues. Trimming took 8 bases from V and 7 from J; bases not matched to a gene: 10. The CDR3 DNA sequence: TGTGCCACCGTTTTAGCGGGGGGGCTTCATGAGCAGTACGTC. This translates into CATVLAGGLHEQYV.

The gene calls are TRBV19 and TRBJ2-2, with D tentatively TRBD1 (7 bases). Germline V gene sequence: CDR1 LNHDA, CDR2 SQIVND (reference sequence). The CDR3 sequence is 15 residues long. The V and J ends lost 11 bases and 0 bases respectively, with 16 bases between them. CDR3 sequence (DNA): TGTGCCGTTGAACAGGGGAGGTCGAACACCGGGGAGCTGTTTTTT. It translates to CAVEQGRSNTGELFF.

This chain connects TRBV27 to TRBJ2-5; possible D gene TRBD2, 6 bases. The length of the CDR3 is 15 residues. Deletions cut 0 bases from V and 4 bases from J, with 12 bases between. Germline V lookup: CDR1 MNHEY, CDR2 SMNVEV (reference sequence). CDR3 coding DNA: TGTGCCAGCAGTTTATCTGGGCGGGGTGGAGAGACCCAGTACTTC. It translates to CASSLSGRGGETQYF.

The chain recombines TRBV2 with TRBJ1-5, with 9 bases matching TRBD1. This CDR3 has 15 residues. Germline trimming cut 6 bases from V and 2 bases from J; bases unmatched to any gene: 5. Germline V gene data show CDR1 as SNHLY and CDR2 as FYNNEI. Here the CDR3 DNA reads TGTGCCAGCAGACTGGACAGGGGCGGCAATCAGCCCCAGCATTTT. Translated, it gives CASRLDRGGNQPQHF. Variable domain in full (rest from reference TRBV2 and TRBJ1-5): EPEVTQTPSHQVTQMGQEVILRCVPISNHLYFYWYRQILGQKVEFLVSFYNNEISEKSEIFDDQFSVERPDGSNFTLKIRSTKLEDSAMYFCASRLDRGGNQPQHFGDGTRLSIL.

J is TRBJ2-1 and V is TRBV4-2, with TRBD2 matching over 8 bases. Germline CDR1 is LGHNA and CDR2 is YNFKEQ. This CDR3 has 18 residues. The J segment lost 3 bases and the V segment lost 0 bases, leaving 10 bases of the junction unmatched. The CDR3 loop reads CASSQDRPAGVGYNEQFF. The CDR3, as DNA: TGTGCCAGCAGCCAAGATCGCCCAGCGGGGGTGGGCTACAATGAGCAGTTCTTC.

This chain joins TRBV20-1 and TRBJ2-1, with 8 bases fitting TRBD1. Unmatched junction bases numbered 2, after V lost 3 bases and J lost 4 bases. Per germline, CDR1 DFQATT and CDR2 SNEGSKA (reference sequence). CDR3 size: 13 residues. In DNA form, the CDR3 reads TGCAGTGCTAGTCAGGGGGCGTACAATGAGCAGTTCTTC. Amino acids: CSASQGAYNEQFF.

This sequence joins TRBV5-4 and TRBJ1-6; no reliable D call. Deletions cut 3 bases from V and 0 bases from J, with 4 bases between. The CDR3 runs to 14 residues. The germline V gene has CDR1 SGHNT and CDR2 YYREEE (reference sequence). In nucleotides, the CDR3 is TGTGCCAGCAGCTCGAGCTCCTATAATTCACCCCTCCACTTT. Its protein is CASSSSSYNSPLHF.

The J gene is TRBJ2-5, the V gene TRBV11-1, with TRBD2 matching over 7 bases. Germline V lookup: CDR1 SGHAT, CDR2 FQDESV (reference sequence). This CDR3 contains 16 residues. The trim removed 1 base at V and 3 bases at J, leaving 8 bases unmatched. The CDR3 coding sequence is TGTGCCAGCAGCTTAGGGGCTCGTGGACTAGAAGAGACCCAGTACTTC. This gives the protein CASSLGARGLEETQYF.

The chain recombines TRBV5-1 with TRBJ1-2, with 11 bases lining up with TRBD1. Germline V gene sequence: CDR1 SGHRS, CDR2 YFSETQ. This CDR3 is built from 12 residues. In nucleotides, the CDR3 is TGCGTCGTTATGGGACAGGGGGACGGCTACACCTTC. It encodes CVVMGQGDGYTF.

The genes are TRBV7-9 and TRBJ2-5, with D possibly matching TRBD2 (5 bases). CDR1 is SEHNR, CDR2 FQNEAQ, per germline (reference sequence). This CDR3 comprises 14 residues. Trimming left V 7 bases short and J 1 base short, with 13 bases between. CDR3 nucleotides: TGTGCCAGCAACCGACTGGAGGCCCAAGAGACCCAGTACTTC. Its protein product is CASNRLEAQETQYF.

The chain combines TRBV23-1 with TRBJ1-2; TRBD1 aligns across 9 bases. TRBV23-1 is labeled an ORF, and its function is uncertain. V trimming: 7 bases; J trimming: 5 bases; junction bases outside the gene matches: 11. The CDR3 is 15 amino acids. For the CDR3, the DNA is TGCGCCAGCACCCGAGGGACAGGGTTTTGTTATGGCTACACCTTC. Residues: CASTRGTGFCYGYTF.

V and J are TRBV2 and TRBJ2-5, with D tentatively TRBD1 (7 bases). Germline loops: CDR1 SNHLY, CDR2 FYNNEI. V shed 8 bases and J shed 5 bases, with 15 bases lying between them. This CDR3 region has 13 residues. The CDR3, as DNA: TGTGCCAGCTGGGCAGGGGGGTCGGAGACCCAGTACTTC. Protein product: CASWAGGSETQYF.

The V gene is TRBV6-5, the J gene TRBJ2-2; TRBD1 might be the D (5 bases). Trimming stripped 10 bases from V and 3 bases from J, with 15 bases between. CDR1 and CDR2 (germline): MNHEY, SVGAGI. The CDR3 is made up of 14 amino acids. CDR3: CATQPDRDTGELFF. The CDR3 nucleotides read TGTGCCACCCAGCCCGACAGAGACACCGGGGAGCTGTTTTTT.

The chain carries TRBV7-8 and TRBJ2-2, with a possible D match to TRBD1 (6 bases). Trimming left V 4 bases short and J 4 bases short, with 16 bases between. CDR1 and CDR2 from the germline V gene are SGHVS and FQNEAQ. The CDR3 has 16 amino acids. The CDR3 nucleotides are TGTGCCAGCAGCTCCCGAGGGGGACCCTCCACCGGGGAGCTGTTTTTT. It is translated as CASSSRGGPSTGELFF.

The V and J genes are TRBV11-3 and TRBJ2-5; tentatively, D is TRBD1 (5 bases). Germline V lookup: CDR1 SGHNT, CDR2 YENEEA. This CDR3 comprises 14 residues. Between the trimmed V and J ends, which lost 6 bases and 4 bases, there was a span of 15 bases. CDR3 residues: CASRSQGLGETQYF. The CDR3 bases are TGTGCCAGCAGATCTCAGGGTTTAGGAGAGACCCAGTACTTC.

The V gene is TRBV3-1 (or the pseudogene TRBV3-2), the J gene TRBJ1-3; 10 nucleotides align to TRBD1. Germline-derived CDR1 and CDR2 are LGHDT and YNNKEL (reference sequence). The CDR3 runs to 16 residues. J gave up 2 bases and V 4 bases, and 5 bases lay outside the gene matches. The DNA of the CDR3 is TGTGCCAGCAGCCCCTTAGACAGGGGGCCTGGAAACACCATATATTTT. It yields the protein CASSPLDRGPGNTIYF.

J is TRBJ1-1 and V is TRBV5-1, with 7 nucleotides matching TRBD1. From germline, CDR1 is SGHRS and CDR2 YFSETQ. The CDR3 consists of 18 residues. The trim removed 2 bases at V and 2 bases at J, leaving 15 bases unmatched. CDR3 bases: TGCGCCAGCAGCTTCGGACTCAAACAGGGGCCGTTAAACACTGAAGCTTTCTTT. Translating gives CASSFGLKQGPLNTEAFF.